This T cell receptor (beta chain) was sequenced during a study of cytomegalovirus exposure and HLA in healthy donors. Points from the study as a whole: Many donors carried some public TCRs, although rarity characterized most TCR sequences. Confirmation in vitro established that three CMV-associated chains were specific for CMV antigens.

Separate from the roughly 670-subject first cohort, the roughly 120-subject validation cohort was the one that the donors belonged to. The V and J ends lost 3 bases and 2 bases, in that order; junction bases with no gene match: 13. CDR3 length: 17 amino acids. CDR1 and CDR2 from the germline V gene are MGHRA and YSYEKL. Some clones are missing from TCRdb's copy, which holds only in-frame ones; the method was immunoSEQ multiplex PCR. The table lists approximately 230,000 clones, about 90% of them singletons. In the case of this clone: Its antigen is not known.

The chain employs TRBV4-1 and TRBJ2-7, with 7 bases fitting TRBD2. Material: PBMCs. The TCR originated in a man younger than 35 in good health and CMV-seropositive. The CDR3: CASSHFNSGERPYEQYF. For the CDR3, the DNA is TGCGCCAGCAGCCATTTCAACAGCGGGGAACGTCCCTACGAGCAGTACTTC.